The sequence of this T cell receptor (beta chain) was determined in a study of blood T cell repertoires in COVID-19. In the study overall: T cells, B-cell-depleted T cells, or PBMCs supplied cDNA or gDNA.

Trimming removed 6 bases from V and 3 bases from J, with 14 bases in between. The CDR3 consists of 15 residues. Germline values: CDR1 MNHEY, CDR2 SVGAGI. This table comes from immunoSEQ multiplex PCR, and its TCRdb copy is limited to in-frame clones, with some not included. The sample includes a few hundred thousand clones, 75% to 90% of them seen just once. The clonotype comes from a man aged 18 to 35 with active or convalescent COVID-19. This chain links TRBV6-5 with TRBJ2-2, with a possible D match to TRBD1 (5 bases). The sequencing sample was made of peripheral blood. The CDR3 is CASRYQGIDTGELFF. For the CDR3, the DNA is TGTGCCAGCAGATACCAGGGTATTGACACCGGGGAGCTGTTTTTT.